What follows describes a single TCR beta chain. This entry is derived from a study of blood T cell repertoires in COVID-19. The wider study: Nucleic acid was either cDNA or gDNA, and it came from T cells, B-cell-depleted T cells, or PBMCs.

Germline V gives CDR1 SGHAT, CDR2 FQNNGV. The J segment lost 11 bases and the V segment lost 1 base, leaving 8 bases of the junction unmatched. CDR3 length: 13 amino acids. Clones were read by immunoSEQ multiplex PCR, and TCRdb kept only the in-frame ones, dropping some. The table records almost 400,000 clones, around 87% of them present only once. Sample: peripheral blood. The chain carries TRBV11-2 and TRBJ2-7; 7 bases are shared with TRBD2. The TCR comes from a woman aged 60-75 years with COVID-19, enrolled during active disease. The CDR3 coding sequence is TGTGCCAGCAGCTTAGGCCTCTCCGGGGGGAAGTACTTC. It codes for CASSLGLSGGKYF.